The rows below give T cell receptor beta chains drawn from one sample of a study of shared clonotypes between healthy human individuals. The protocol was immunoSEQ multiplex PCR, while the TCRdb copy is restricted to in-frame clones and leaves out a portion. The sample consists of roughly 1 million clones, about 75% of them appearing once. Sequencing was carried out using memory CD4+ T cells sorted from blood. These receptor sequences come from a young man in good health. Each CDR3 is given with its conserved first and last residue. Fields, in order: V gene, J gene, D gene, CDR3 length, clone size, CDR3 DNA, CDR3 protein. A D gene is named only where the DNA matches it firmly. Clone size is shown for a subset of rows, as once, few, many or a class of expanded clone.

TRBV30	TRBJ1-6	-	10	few	TGTGCCTGGATGAATTCACCCCTCCACTTT	CAWMNSPLHF
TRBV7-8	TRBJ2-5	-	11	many	TGTGCCAGCAGAGATGAAGAGACCCAGTACTTC	CASRDEETQYF
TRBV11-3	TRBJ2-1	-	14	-	TGTGCCAGCAGCTTAGGGGGCGTCTACAATGAGCAGTTCTTC	CASSLGGVYNEQFF
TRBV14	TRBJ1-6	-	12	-	TGTGCCAGCAGCCCCCGTGGTCCACCCCTCCACTTT	CASSPRGPPLHF
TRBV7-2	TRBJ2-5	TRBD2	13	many	TGTGCCAGCGGGCTAGCGGGGGGGGAGACCCAGTACTTC	CASGLAGGETQYF
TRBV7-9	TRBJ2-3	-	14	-	TGTGCCAGCAGCTTAGGCGAGGGTCTGGATACGCAGTATTTT	CASSLGEGLDTQYF
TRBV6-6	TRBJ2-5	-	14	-	TGTGCCAGCACACCCGCGGGCGGTCAAGAGACCCAGTACTTC	CASTPAGGQETQYF
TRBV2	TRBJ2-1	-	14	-	TGTGCCAGCAGTTGGGACACCGCGAGCAATGAGCAGTTCTTC	CASSWDTASNEQFF
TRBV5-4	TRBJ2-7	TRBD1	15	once	TGTGCCAGCAGCTTGGTGGGACAGGGGGCTTACGAGCAGTACTTC	CASSLVGQGAYEQYF
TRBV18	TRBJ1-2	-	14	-	TGTGCCAGCTCACCGCAAGGCCCAGCCTATGGCTACACCTTC	CASSPQGPAYGYTF
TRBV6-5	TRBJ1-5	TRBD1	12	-	TGTGCCAGCGGGGACAGGGCTCAGCCCCAGCATTTT	CASGDRAQPQHF
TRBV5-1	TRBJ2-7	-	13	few	TGCGCCAGCAGCTTGCTACCGAACTACGAGCAGTACTTC	CASSLLPNYEQYF
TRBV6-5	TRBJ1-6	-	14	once	TGTGCCAGCAGTGGCAGGGTTTTCAATTCACCCCTCCACTTT	CASSGRVFNSPLHF
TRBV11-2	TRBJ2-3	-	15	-	TGTGCCAGCAGCTTTCAGGCCACGGGCACAGATACGCAGTATTTT	CASSFQATGTDTQYF
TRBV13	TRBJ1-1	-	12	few	TGTGCCAGCAGCTTAGTCGGGGGTGAAGCTTTCTTT	CASSLVGGEAFF
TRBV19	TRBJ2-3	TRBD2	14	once	TGTGCCAGTACGGCGGGACTAAGCACAGATACGCAGTATTTT	CASTAGLSTDTQYF
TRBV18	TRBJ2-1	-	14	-	TGTGCCAGCTCACCATTTGAGGGAGTCAATGAGCAGTTCTTC	CASSPFEGVNEQFF
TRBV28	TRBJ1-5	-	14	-	TGTGCCAGCAGCCATTTACTGGGCAATCAGCCCCAGCATTTT	CASSHLLGNQPQHF
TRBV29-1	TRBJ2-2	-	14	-	TGCAGCGTAGGTGGACCAATGAACACCGGGGAGCTGTTTTTT	CSVGGPMNTGELFF
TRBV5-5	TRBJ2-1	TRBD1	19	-	TGTGCCAGCAGCTTAAGCCCGGACAGGGGTCGATCATCCTACAATGAGCAGTTCTTC	CASSLSPDRGRSSYNEQFF
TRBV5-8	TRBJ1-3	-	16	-	TGTGCCAGCAGCTACCCGGACACCAGCTCTGGAAACACCATATATTTT	CASSYPDTSSGNTIYF
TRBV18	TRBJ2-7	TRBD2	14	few	TGTGCCAGCTCACCAGGGGCGGGAGAAAGCGAGCAGTACTTC	CASSPGAGESEQYF
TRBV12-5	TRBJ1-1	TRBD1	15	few	TGTGCTAGTGGTCAGCACAGGGGATCCCACACTGAAGCTTTCTTT	CASGQHRGSHTEAFF
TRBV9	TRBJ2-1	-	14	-	TGTGCCAGCAGCGCCGTGGGGGGGGCCTGGGAGCAGTTCTTC	CASSAVGGAWEQFF
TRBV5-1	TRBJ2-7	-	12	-	TGCGCCAGCAGCCTGGATCTCTACGAGCAGTACTTC	CASSLDLYEQYF
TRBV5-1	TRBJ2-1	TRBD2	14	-	TGCGCCAGCGGCGCCGGCGGGAGCTGGAATGAGCAGTTCTTC	CASGAGGSWNEQFF
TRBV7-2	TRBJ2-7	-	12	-	TGTGCCAGCAGCGTCGGGGGCTACGAGCAGTACTTC	CASSVGGYEQYF
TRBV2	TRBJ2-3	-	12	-	TGTGCCAGCAAAAAGGGTGCAGATACGCAGTATTTT	CASKKGADTQYF
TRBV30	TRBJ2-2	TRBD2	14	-	TGTGCCTGGAGTAACAGCGGGGGCACCGGGGAGCTGTTTTTT	CAWSNSGGTGELFF
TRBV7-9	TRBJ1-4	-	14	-	TGTGCCAGCAGCCAGGGCCGGGGGTACGAAAAACTGTTTTTT	CASSQGRGYEKLFF
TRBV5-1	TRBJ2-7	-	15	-	TGCGCCAGCAGCTTGGAGGTAGGCCCGGCCTACGAGCAGTACTTC	CASSLEVGPAYEQYF
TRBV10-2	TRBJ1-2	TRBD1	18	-	TGCGCCAGCTTACCGGAGGCGGGACAGGGACGTAACAACTATGGCTACACCTTC	CASLPEAGQGRNNYGYTF
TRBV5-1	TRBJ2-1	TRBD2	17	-	TGCGCCAGCAGCTTGAGGGCCGGGACTACCCCTTACAATGAGCAGTTCTTC	CASSLRAGTTPYNEQFF
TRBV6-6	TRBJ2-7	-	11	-	TGTGCCAGCAGGAAGGGAAACGAGCAGTACTTC	CASRKGNEQYF
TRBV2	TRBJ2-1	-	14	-	TGTGCCAGCAGTGTACTACTAGCAGGCAATGAGCAGTTCTTC	CASSVLLAGNEQFF
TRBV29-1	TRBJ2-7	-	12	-	TGCAGCGTTGGTGGGGGGGCTTACGAGCAGTACTTC	CSVGGGAYEQYF
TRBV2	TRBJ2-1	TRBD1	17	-	TGTGCCACGCGTAGGGGACAGCTGAGCCTAGAGTCCAATGAGCAGTTCTTC	CATRRGQLSLESNEQFF
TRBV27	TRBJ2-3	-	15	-	TGTGCCAGCAGTTTGAAGGGGCGGGTGGCGGATACGCAGTATTTT	CASSLKGRVADTQYF
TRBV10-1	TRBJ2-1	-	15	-	TGCGCCAGCAGTGAGTCGGGACACGAGAACAATGAGCAGTTCTTC	CASSESGHENNEQFF
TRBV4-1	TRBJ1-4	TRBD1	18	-	TGCGCCAGCAGCCCCCTTCAGGGGGCCCTCACAACTAATGAAAAACTGTTTTTT	CASSPLQGALTTNEKLFF
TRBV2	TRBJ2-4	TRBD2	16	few	TGTGCCAGCAGTGAAGGGGCTAGCGGGGAAAAAAACATTCAGTACTTC	CASSEGASGEKNIQYF
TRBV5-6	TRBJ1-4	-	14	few	TGTGCCAGCAGGGCGATGGGGATTAATGAAAAACTGTTTTTT	CASRAMGINEKLFF
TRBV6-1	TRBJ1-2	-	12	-	TGTGCCAGCAATCCCCAGAACTATGGCTACACCTTC	CASNPQNYGYTF
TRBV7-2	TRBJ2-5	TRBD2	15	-	TGTGCCAGCAGCTTCAATCCGGGAGGTAGAGAGACCCAGTACTTC	CASSFNPGGRETQYF
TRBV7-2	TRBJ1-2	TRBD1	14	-	TGTGCCAGCAGCAAGGGACAGGTTAACTATGGCTACACCTTC	CASSKGQVNYGYTF
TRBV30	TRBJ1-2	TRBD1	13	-	TGTGCCTGGAGTGTAGACAGGGCGGCTGGCTACACCTTC	CAWSVDRAAGYTF
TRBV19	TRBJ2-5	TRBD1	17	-	TGTGCCAGTAGTACAGGACAGGGGGCGAGTCTGCAAGAGACCCAGTACTTC	CASSTGQGASLQETQYF
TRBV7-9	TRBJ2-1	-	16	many	TGTGCCAGCAGCCCTGGGGGTAGGGGCTCCTACAATGAGCAGTTCTTC	CASSPGGRGSYNEQFF
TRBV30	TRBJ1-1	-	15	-	TGTGCCTGGATTCGGAACAGTCGTCTGGACACTGAAGCTTTCTTT	CAWIRNSRLDTEAFF
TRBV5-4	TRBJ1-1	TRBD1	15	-	TGTGCCAGCACCATCTCCGGGACAGGGCACACTGAAGCTTTCTTT	CASTISGTGHTEAFF
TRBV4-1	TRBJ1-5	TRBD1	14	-	TGCGCCAGCAGCCTCGAACAGGGGTCTCAGCCCCAGCATTTT	CASSLEQGSQPQHF
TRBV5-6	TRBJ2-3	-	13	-	TGTGCCAGCAGCTTGGCCCCAGCCGATACGCAGTATTTT	CASSLAPADTQYF
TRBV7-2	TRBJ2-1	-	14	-	TGTGCCAGCAGCCCCCGGGACGTGGGGTCGGGACAGTTCTTC	CASSPRDVGSGQFF
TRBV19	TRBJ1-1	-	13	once	TGTGCCAGTAGCATCCGGGGTCTCACTGAAGCTTTCTTT	CASSIRGLTEAFF
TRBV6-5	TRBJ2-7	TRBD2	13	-	TGTGCCAGTAGACTAGCGGGAAACTACGAGCAGTACTTC	CASRLAGNYEQYF
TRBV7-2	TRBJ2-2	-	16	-	TGTGCCAGCAGCCCTCGCAGGGGCCATACCACCGGGGAGCTGTTTTTT	CASSPRRGHTTGELFF
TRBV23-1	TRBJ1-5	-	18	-	TGCGCCAGCAGTCCATACCGAGGCAGGGCCCTATTAAATCAGCCCCAGCATTTT	CASSPYRGRALLNQPQHF
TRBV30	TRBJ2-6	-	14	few	TGTGCCCGCCTCCAGGTCTCTGGGGCCAACGTCCTGACTTTC	CARLQVSGANVLTF
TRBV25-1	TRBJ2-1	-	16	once	TGTGCCAGCAGTGATACGGACGGAAGCTCCTACAATGAGCAGTTCTTC	CASSDTDGSSYNEQFF
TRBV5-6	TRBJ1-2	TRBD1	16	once	TGTGCCAGCAGCTCCGCGAGGGACAGCCCTAACTATGGCTACACCTTC	CASSSARDSPNYGYTF